These T cell receptor beta chains were read from a single sample in a study of cytomegalovirus exposure and HLA in healthy donors. Clones were sequenced by immunoSEQ multiplex PCR, and TCRdb holds only the in-frame ones, with some missing. The sample totals approximately 130,000 clones. Material for sequencing was PBMCs. These receptors originate from a woman aged 55-75 years in good health and CMV-seronegative. The CDR3 runs from the conserved cysteine through the conserved F or W. D genes are given only for firm matches.

cdr3_length	d_call	j_call	v_call	cdr3_nt	cdr3_aa
17	TRBD2	TRBJ2-1	TRBV7-9	TGTGCCAGCAGCTTTCGTGGACTAGCGGGAGGGCCCAATGAGCAGTTCTTC	CASSFRGLAGGPNEQFF
13	TRBD1	TRBJ1-2	TRBV5-1	TGCGCCAGCAGCGTGGACAGGGTCTGGGGCTACACCTTC	CASSVDRVWGYTF
13	.	TRBJ2-5	TRBV7-3	TGTGCCAGCAGCTTGACAAAACAAGAGACCCAGTACTTC	CASSLTKQETQYF
17	.	TRBJ2-2	TRBV18	TGTGCCAGCTCATTGCACAGAGCACACACGAACACCGGGGAGCTGTTTTTT	CASSLHRAHTNTGELFF
15	.	TRBJ2-3	TRBV9	TGTGCCAGCAGCGTAGGCGCGGGCGGTGCAGATACGCAGTATTTT	CASSVGAGGADTQYF
14	.	TRBJ2-2	TRBV4-2	TGTGCCAGCAGCCAAACAACAGGGTTCGGGGAGCTGTTTTTT	CASSQTTGFGELFF
16	TRBD2	TRBJ2-1	TRBV9	TGTGCCAGCAGCCCCCGGCGGGGGGGTGGTCCCAATGAGCAGTTCTTC	CASSPRRGGGPNEQFF
14	.	TRBJ2-7	TRBV2	TGTGCCAGCAGTGTTGCCCCCGCGAGCTACGAGCAGTACTTC	CASSVAPASYEQYF
16	TRBD2	TRBJ2-3	TRBV7-8	TGTGCCAGCAAACAGAGCCCCGGACTAGCCGCAGATACGCAGTATTTT	CASKQSPGLAADTQYF
12	.	TRBJ1-1	TRBV7-9	TGTGCCAGCAGCCGACAGGTCATGGAGGCTTTCTTT	CASSRQVMEAFF
12	TRBD1	TRBJ2-7	TRBV2	TGTGCCAGTGACAGGGGATTATACGAGCAGTACTTC	CASDRGLYEQYF
13	.	TRBJ2-3	TRBV11-2	TGTGCCAGCAGCTTAGCGTCCACAGATACGCAGTATTTT	CASSLASTDTQYF
14	TRBD1	TRBJ2-7	TRBV4-1	TGCGCCAGCAGCCGGGACAGGGGGCCTGGCGAGCAGTACTTC	CASSRDRGPGEQYF
15	TRBD2	TRBJ2-7	TRBV2	TGTGCCAGCAGTGATGCTAGCGGGTGGGGGTACGAGCAGTACTTC	CASSDASGWGYEQYF
11	.	TRBJ1-1	TRBV29-1	TGCAGCTTCCATAGGGGGACTGAAGCTTTCTTT	CSFHRGTEAFF
15	.	TRBJ2-7	TRBV12-5	TGTGCTAGTGGGAGAGGGGGGGAGTCGCATTACGAGCAGTACTTC	CASGRGGESHYEQYF
15	TRBD1	TRBJ2-2	TRBV5-1	TGCGCCAGCAGCTTCTCCGACAGGGGGGGCGGGGAGCTGTTTTTT	CASSFSDRGGGELFF
13	TRBD1	TRBJ2-7	TRBV6-6	TGTGCCAGCAGGGGGACAGCCTCCTACGAGCAGTACTTC	CASRGTASYEQYF
14	TRBD1	TRBJ1-1	TRBV6-5	TGTGCCAGCAGAATGGACAGGGTGGGGACTGAAGCTTTCTTT	CASRMDRVGTEAFF
15	.	TRBJ1-6	TRBV27	TGTGCCAGCAGTTGGGGGGGCTCCTATAATTCACCCCTCCACTTT	CASSWGGSYNSPLHF
13	.	TRBJ2-5	TRBV19	TGTGCCAGTAAAGGGGGTCGGCAAGAGACCCAGTACTTC	CASKGGRQETQYF
13	.	TRBJ2-1	TRBV30	TGTGCCTGGAGCCTACAGGGTGTCAATGAGCAGTTCTTC	CAWSLQGVNEQFF
15	.	TRBJ2-1	TRBV5-1	TGCGCCAGCAGCTTTGCGCGAGTTTCTCGCAATGAGCAGTTCTTC	CASSFARVSRNEQFF
14	TRBD1	TRBJ1-1	TRBV4-1	TGCGCCAGCAGCCAACAGGGGGGGAACACTGAAGCTTTCTTT	CASSQQGGNTEAFF
15	TRBD1	TRBJ2-5	TRBV29-1	TGCAGCGTCCGACTGACAGGGCTAAACCAAGAGACCCAGTACTTC	CSVRLTGLNQETQYF
13	.	TRBJ1-5	TRBV28	TGTGCCAGCAGTTTTAGTAGCAATCAGCCCCAGCATTTT	CASSFSSNQPQHF
15	TRBD1	TRBJ1-1	TRBV28	TGTGCCAGCAGTTTACCTCAGGGGGCGGACACTGAAGCTTTCTTT	CASSLPQGADTEAFF
18	.	TRBJ2-6	TRBV19	TGTGCCAGTAGTCCCCCCAGGCAGATCTCGACTGGGGCCAACGTCCTGACTTTC	CASSPPRQISTGANVLTF
16	TRBD1	TRBJ1-5	TRBV23-1	TGCGCCAGCACAAAGCAAGGGGGCTTCAGCAATCAGCCCCAGCATTTT	CASTKQGGFSNQPQHF
14	.	TRBJ1-1	TRBV2	TGTGCCAGTAGTGAACAGGGAACGTACACTGAAGCTTTCTTT	CASSEQGTYTEAFF
13	TRBD2	TRBJ2-1	TRBV29-1	TGCAGCACGACCGGGACTAACAACAATGAGCAGTTCTTC	CSTTGTNNNEQFF
16	.	TRBJ1-4	TRBV7-9	TGTGCCAGCAGCTTACCTCCCACAGGCTGGGATGAAAAACTGTTTTTT	CASSLPPTGWDEKLFF
12	.	TRBJ1-6	TRBV6-5	TGTGCCAGCAGCCCCCTCAATTCACCCCTCCACTTT	CASSPLNSPLHF
15	TRBD2	TRBJ2-7	TRBV5-1	TGCGCCAGCAGCTTGGCGGGACTAGCTCCTCGCGAGCAGTACTTC	CASSLAGLAPREQYF
13	.	TRBJ1-2	TRBV28	TGTGCCAGCACTGAACGTCCAGTCTATGGCTACACCTTC	CASTERPVYGYTF
14	.	TRBJ1-1	TRBV28	TGTGCCAGCAGTTCCCCAGGGCTGAACACTGAAGCTTTCTTT	CASSSPGLNTEAFF
15	.	TRBJ1-5	TRBV19	TGTGCCAGTAGCGTACAGGGAGACAAAAATCAGCCCCAGCATTTT	CASSVQGDKNQPQHF
14	.	TRBJ1-2	TRBV6-6	TGTGCCAGCAGCCTCTCGGAGGGGATTCATGGCTACACCTTC	CASSLSEGIHGYTF
15	.	TRBJ1-1	TRBV5-1	TGCGCCAGCAAACTGACAGGACAAGAGAACACTGAAGCTTTCTTT	CASKLTGQENTEAFF
15	.	TRBJ2-2	TRBV2	TGTGCCAGCAGTGTTCAGGGGTCGAACACCGGGGAGCTGTTTTTT	CASSVQGSNTGELFF
13	.	TRBJ1-1	TRBV10-3	TGTGCCATCACTCTCCGGGGGGACACTGAAGCTTTCTTT	CAITLRGDTEAFF
14	.	TRBJ1-1	TRBV4-1	TGCGCCAGCAGCCAAGGACAGATGAACACTGAAGCTTTCTTT	CASSQGQMNTEAFF